This entry lists 22 T cell receptor beta chains sequenced from one sample in a study of CD39 and CD103 CD8 tumor-infiltrating T cells. The protocol was immunoSEQ multiplex PCR, while the TCRdb copy is restricted to in-frame clones and leaves out a portion. The sample yields about 3,600 clones, approximately 63% seen once. Input material: CD39- CD103- CD8+ T cells sorted from the tumor. Sample subset: CD103-CD39- double-negative CD45RA- CD8 T cells. The receptors shown here come from a human donor with head and neck squamous cell carcinoma.

This clone has just one count. The CDR3 sequence is CASSREWGQETQYF. The CDR3 bases are TGTGCCAGCAGCCGCGAGTGGGGGCAAGAGACCCAGTACTTC. The chain is built from TRBV5-6 and TRBJ2-5, with D possibly being TRBD1 or TRBD2 (5 bases each). The CDR3 has 14 residues. V lost 4 bases and J lost 2, with 12 bases in between. Looked up from germline, CDR1 is SGHDT and CDR2 is YYEEEE.

The chain is built from TRBV19 and TRBJ1-1, with D uncertain. The CDR3 runs to 13 residues. V lost 1 base and J 5 bases, leaving 8 bases between the germline ends. Germline V gene data show CDR1 as LNHDA and CDR2 as SQIVND (reference sequence). The chain's CDR3 is CASSIGGWTEAFF. The CDR3 region has the DNA TGTGCCAGTAGTATAGGAGGGTGGACTGAAGCTTTCTTT.

This clone was counted between two and nine times. The chain couples TRBV10-3 to TRBJ2-7, with D possibly matching TRBD1 (6 bases). The CDR3 sequence is 16 residues long. The germline gives CDR1 ENHRY, CDR2 SYGVKD. Between the trimmed V and J ends, which lost 0 bases and 0 bases, there was a span of 12 bases. The CDR3 nucleotides read TGTGCCATCAGTGAGTCGAGGGGCAGGGGCTCCTACGAGCAGTACTTC. This gives the protein CAISESRGRGSYEQYF.

V usage is TRBV11-1 and J usage is TRBJ2-3, with D possibly called TRBD1 or TRBD2 (5 bases each). From germline, CDR1 is SGHAT and CDR2 FQDESV (reference sequence). Trimming left V 2 bases short and J 2 bases short, with 17 bases between. The CDR3 totals 17 residues. CDR3: CASSLLARTTSTDTQYF. CDR3 in DNA: TGTGCCAGCAGCTTACTAGCAAGGACAACTTCCACAGATACGCAGTATTTT.

As regards this clone: At one end, the junction sequence differs from germline, possibly due to a read error. This chain connects TRBV7-7 to TRBJ2-2; TRBD1 matches 8 bases. Germline V gene lookup returns CDR1 SSHAT and CDR2 FNYEAQ (reference sequence). The CDR3 spans 18 residues. CDR3 residues: CASSSRGVGTGNTGELFF. CDR3 in DNA: TGTGCTAGCAGCTCCCGCGGCGTCGGGACAGGGAACACCGGGGAGCTGTTTTTT.

A single count supports this clone. The CDR3 spells CASGRTGDEQYF. The CDR3 DNA reads as TGTGCCAGCGGGAGGACAGGGGACGAGCAGTACTTC. V is TRBV6-1 and J is TRBJ2-7, with 9 bases aligning to TRBD1. The ends lost 8 bases at V and 5 bases at J; junction bases unmatched: 4. The CDR3 runs 12 residues. Germline lookup yields CDR1 MNHNS and CDR2 SASEGT.

This chain links TRBV4-2 with TRBJ2-1; 10 bases align to TRBD2. Per the germline V gene, CDR1 is LGHNA and CDR2 is YNFKEQ. The CDR3 runs to 17 residues. V lost 0 bases to trimming and J lost 2 bases; unmatched junction nucleotides: 4. The CDR3 DNA reads as TGTGCCAGCAGCCAAGATACTAGCGGGGACGCCTACAATGAGCAGTTCTTC. Translation: CASSQDTSGDAYNEQFF.

V usage is TRBV9 and J usage is TRBJ2-1; TRBD1 might be the D (6 bases). The ends were cut back, 0 bases at V and 7 bases at J, with 11 bases in the middle. Germline assignment: CDR1 SGDLS and CDR2 YYNGEE. This CDR3 has 14 residues. CDR3 coding DNA: TGTGCCAGCAGCGTAGCTACAGGGAGTAATGAGCAGTTCTTC. It codes for CASSVATGSNEQFF.

In this sample, this clone turned up a few times. This chain links TRBV7-9 with TRBJ2-3, with D uncertain. Germline CDR1 SEHNR, CDR2 FQNEAQ (reference sequence). Trimming shortened V by 5 bases and J by 1 base, and 13 bases separated the two germline ends. The CDR3 loop spans 15 amino acids. The CDR3 sequence is CASSPVSLGTDTQYF. CDR3 DNA: TGTGCCAGCAGCCCGGTCAGTTTAGGCACAGATACGCAGTATTTT.

V and J are TRBV28 and TRBJ2-1, with D maybe TRBD2 (6 bases). Germline V lookup: CDR1 MDHEN, CDR2 SYDVKM. The CDR3 runs to 16 residues. The V gene lost 6 bases and the J gene lost 0 bases, with 15 bases spanning the gap. The CDR3 loop is CASRGWGVSSYNEQFF. In DNA form, the CDR3 reads TGTGCCAGCAGAGGGTGGGGGGTAAGCTCCTACAATGAGCAGTTCTTC. The full variable domain, its missing parts supplied by reference TRBV28 and TRBJ2-1, is DVKVTQSSRYLVKRTGEKVFLECVQDMDHENMFWYRQDPGLGLRLIYFSYDVKMKEKGDIPEGYSVSREKKERFSLILESASTNQTSMYLCASRGWGVSSYNEQFFGPGTRLTVL.

The rearrangement joins TRBV9 to TRBJ2-1; TRBD2 agrees at 8 bases. V lost 4 bases, J lost 2 bases, and 11 bases stayed unmatched. CDR1 and CDR2 (germline): SGDLS, YYNGEE. The CDR3 runs to 17 residues. CDR3 DNA: TGTGCCAGCAGCTCGAGCGGTACGGGGGGGCCCTACAATGAGCAGTTCTTC. Amino acids: CASSSSGTGGPYNEQFF.

The rearrangement joins TRBV28 to TRBJ2-1; D not resolved. This CDR3 region has 15 residues. Trimming left V 3 bases short and J 4 bases short, with 13 bases between. Germline lookup yields CDR1 MDHEN and CDR2 SYDVKM. The DNA for the CDR3 is TGTGCCAGCAGTTTTACTGGGCACCTTTACAATGAGCAGTTCTTC. As protein: CASSFTGHLYNEQFF.

The chain is built from TRBV6-5 and TRBJ1-2; D is unresolved. The V end lost 2 bases, the J end lost 6 bases, and 16 bases lay between the germline ends. This CDR3 is 15 amino acids long. CDR1 and CDR2 from the germline V gene are MNHEY and SVGAGI. The CDR3 loop is CASSYHVTAYNGYTF. CDR3 in DNA: TGTGCCAGCAGTTACCACGTCACGGCTTACAATGGCTACACCTTC.

The chain has TRBV5-1 and TRBJ2-4, with 12 bases aligning to TRBD2. The CDR3 runs 16 residues. Trimming at V came to 4 bases and at J to 8 bases, leaving 10 bases not matched to a gene. From germline, CDR1 is SGHRS and CDR2 YFSETQ. The CDR3 DNA reads as TGCGCCAGCAGCCCGACTAGCGGGGGATCTCTTGACATTCAGTACTTC. Its translation: CASSPTSGGSLDIQYF. The full variable domain, rest sourced from reference TRBV5-1 and TRBJ2-4, is KAGVTQTPRYLIKTRGQQVTLSCSPISGHRSVSWYQQTPGQGLQFLFEYFSETQRNKGNFPGRFSGRQFSNSRSEMNVSTLELGDSALYLCASSPTSGGSLDIQYFGAGTRLSVL.

This clone was seen a handful of times. This chain's CDR3 is CASSDSSQGSTGELFF. For the CDR3, the DNA is TGTGCCAGCAGTGACTCGTCGCAGGGGAGCACCGGGGAGCTGTTTTTT. This chain connects TRBV6-4 to TRBJ2-2; perhaps TRBD1 as D (6 bases). V was pared by 0 bases and J by 4 bases, with 12 bases between. Germline lookup yields CDR1 MRHNA and CDR2 SNTAGT. The CDR3 length is 16 residues.

This clone has a handful of counts. CDR3 nucleotides: TGTGCCAGCCGAGGGGGGCAGAACAATTCACCCCTCCACTTT. It is translated as CASRGGQNNSPLHF. V usage is TRBV14 and J usage is TRBJ1-6; TRBD1 might be the D (6 bases). The CDR3 has 14 amino acids. From germline, CDR1 is SGHDN and CDR2 FVKESK. The V end lost 8 bases, the J end lost 7 bases, and 15 bases lay between the germline ends.

The chain employs TRBV7-8 and TRBJ2-2; 11 bases map to TRBD2. Germline V gene sequence: CDR1 SGHVS, CDR2 FQNEAQ. This CDR3 region has 16 residues. V gave up 1 base and J gave up 6 bases; unmatched junction bases: 4. CDR3 loop: CASSLVASGGPGELFF. The CDR3 DNA is TGTGCCAGCAGCTTAGTGGCTAGCGGGGGGCCCGGGGAGCTGTTTTTT. The full variable domain, in which reference TRBV7-8 and TRBJ2-2 provide the parts outside the CDR3, is GAGVSQSPRYKVAKRGQDVALRCDPISGHVSLFWYQQALGQGPEFLTYFQNEAQLDKSGLPSDRFFAERPEGSVSTLKIQRTQQEDSAVYLCASSLVASGGPGELFFGEGSRLTVL.

This chain links TRBV9 with TRBJ1-2; 8 bases match TRBD1. V shed 3 bases, J shed 5 bases, and the junction held 12 bases outside the gene matches. CDR3 length: 16 amino acids. Looked up from germline, CDR1 is SGDLS and CDR2 is YYNGEE. CDR3 nucleotide sequence: TGTGCCAGCAGCGCCTCCGCGACAGGGGAGAATTATGGCTACACCTTC. Encoded protein: CASSASATGENYGYTF.

J is TRBJ1-5 and V is TRBV9, with no clear D. V gave up 4 bases and J gave up 5 bases, with 16 bases separating them. The CDR3 spans 15 residues. Germline values: CDR1 SGDLS, CDR2 YYNGEE. The CDR3 bases are TGTGCCAGCAGCCCTAGGGAGGGTATCGATCAGCCCCAGCATTTT. As protein: CASSPREGIDQPQHF.

This rearrangement joins TRBV5-5 to TRBJ1-5; D perhaps matches TRBD1 (5 bases). Germline assignment: CDR1 SGHKS and CDR2 YYEKEE (reference sequence). The V end lost 0 bases, the J end lost 4 bases, and 11 bases lay between the germline ends. The CDR3 spans 15 residues. Written as DNA, the CDR3 is TGTGCCAGCAGCTTGGGATTCAGGGCAAATCAGCCCCAGCATTTT. Amino acid sequence: CASSLGFRANQPQHF.

This rearrangement joins TRBV2 to TRBJ2-2; 7 nucleotides match TRBD2. The V gene end was trimmed by 2 bases and the J gene end by 1 base; junction bases not matched to a gene: 4. The germline V gene has CDR1 SNHLY and CDR2 FYNNEI. The CDR3 consists of 16 residues. Here the CDR3 DNA reads TGTGCCAGCAGTGAAATCCCGGGGGGGAACACCGGGGAGCTGTTTTTT. As protein: CASSEIPGGNTGELFF.

The chain couples TRBV28 to TRBJ1-2; 12 nucleotides line up with TRBD1. V shed 8 bases and J 4 bases; nucleotides not matched to a gene: 8. Germline V gene sequence: CDR1 MDHEN, CDR2 SYDVKM. The CDR3 spans 15 residues. For the CDR3, the DNA is TGTGCCAGCCGGGGACAGGGGGCCGTTGGCTATGGCTACACCTTC. Translating it yields CASRGQGAVGYGYTF.